Below are 28 T cell receptor beta chains sequenced from a single sample in a study of T cells in Graves' hyperthyroidism and ophthalmopathy. Researchers amplified the TCR beta CDR3 regions from RNA transcripts. HTBI primers drove first-round RT-PCR of the TCR CDR3. TCRdb re-called the multiplex PCR reads with MiXCR, one entry per CDR3 protein. This table holds a few hundred thousand distinct CDR3 sequences, about a sixth found once. The sample consisted of blood. These receptors were taken from a woman between 40 and 50 years old with Graves' ophthalmopathy.

This clonotype was seen repeatedly, ten times or more. The chain uses TRBV12-3 or TRBV12-4 and TRBJ2-1; TRBD2 agrees at 8 bases. The CDR3 sequence is 14 residues long. The junction had 6 bases not matched to a gene; V was cut back by 5 bases and J by 6 bases. CDR3 in amino acids: CASSPASGSNEQFF. CDR3 DNA: TGTGCCAGCAGTCCCGCTAGCGGGTCCAATGAGCAGTTCTTC.

Many counts were recorded for this clonotype. The chain combines TRBV4-1 with TRBJ2-7; 7 bases match TRBD1. J lost 2 bases, V lost 4 bases, and 5 bases had no gene match. The CDR3 consists of 14 residues. The V gene's germline CDR1 is MGHRA and CDR2 YSYEKL. The CDR3 nucleotides read TGCGCCAGCAGCCTGGGGGACAGAACCTACGAGCAGTACTTC. Encoded protein: CASSLGDRTYEQYF.

This clonotype was seen only a few times. The gene calls are TRBV11-2 and TRBJ2-7; 7 bases agree with TRBD1. V dropped 6 bases and J dropped 0; count of bases not matched to a gene: 5. This CDR3 comprises 14 residues. Germline lookup yields CDR1 SGHAT and CDR2 FQNNGV. The CDR3 DNA is TGTGCCAGCAGTCCAAGACAGGGCTCCTACGAGCAGTACTTC. It yields the protein CASSPRQGSYEQYF.

This clonotype came up many times. The chain uses TRBV28 and TRBJ2-2; D is undetermined. The V gene lost 3 bases and the J gene lost 0 bases, with 8 bases spanning the gap. Germline V gene data show CDR1 as MDHEN and CDR2 as SYDVKM. The CDR3 runs to 15 residues. CDR3 sequence reads: CASSFLRANTGELFF. In DNA, the CDR3 is TGTGCCAGCAGTTTTCTGAGAGCGAACACCGGGGAGCTGTTTTTT. The full variable domain, with the rest looked up from reference TRBV28 and TRBJ2-2, is DVKVTQSSRYLVKRTGEKVFLECVQDMDHENMFWYRQDPGLGLRLIYFSYDVKMKEKGDIPEGYSVSREKKERFSLILESASTNQTSMYLCASSFLRANTGELFFGEGSRLTVL.

In regard to this clonotype: A much larger clone is a single base away; this may be a read error. CDR3 nucleotides: TGCAGTGCTAGAGACCGGAAGGGATCGGGAGAGACCCAGTACTTC. Protein product: CSARDRKGSGETQYF. V and J are TRBV20-1 and TRBJ2-5; D gene uncertain. Germline lookup yields CDR1 DFQATT and CDR2 SNEGSKA (reference sequence). V was trimmed by 0 bases and J by 4 bases, leaving 15 bases between them. This CDR3 spans 15 amino acids.

The chain carries TRBV11-2 and TRBJ2-7, with D tentatively TRBD1 (6 bases). The V gene lost 6 bases and the J gene lost 3 bases, with 15 bases spanning the gap. This CDR3 spans 14 amino acids. Germline V gives CDR1 SGHAT, CDR2 FQNNGV. CDR3 DNA: TGTGCCAGCAGAACCCCAGGGGCGAGCTACGAGCAGTACTTC. As protein: CASRTPGASYEQYF.

The V call is TRBV5-8, the J call TRBJ2-5; tentatively, D is TRBD1 or TRBD2 (5 bases each). The length of the CDR3 is 14 residues. V was pared by 9 bases and J by 0 bases, with 15 bases between. CDR1 is SGHTS and CDR2 is YDEGEE in the germline V gene. CDR3 coding DNA: TGTGCCACAAATAAGGGGACCAACCAAGAGACCCAGTACTTC. This translates into CATNKGTNQETQYF.

CDR3 DNA: TGTGCCACCAGCAGAGTTGGCAGAAACACCATATATTTT. It codes for CATSRVGRNTIYF. This sequence joins TRBV15 and TRBJ1-3; no definite D call. Germline lookup yields CDR1 LNHNV and CDR2 YYDKDF (reference sequence). The CDR3 is 13 amino acids. V gave up 1 base and J gave up 5 bases, with 6 bases separating them.

This clonotype was counted only a few times. The chain carries TRBV7-9 and TRBJ1-1, with a possible D match to TRBD1 (5 bases). This CDR3 has 13 residues. Germline CDR1 reads SEHNR; CDR2 reads FQNEAQ (reference sequence). Between the trimmed V and J ends, which lost 4 bases and 5 bases, there was a span of 11 bases. Here the CDR3 DNA reads TGTGCCAGCAGCTCCCGGGGGGAGACTGAAGCTTTCTTT. Translated, it gives CASSSRGETEAFF.

On this clonotype: This may come from a read error, since a much larger clone is one base off. V and J are TRBV5-6 and TRBJ2-1; 11 bases agree with TRBD2. CDR3 size: 17 residues. V lost 3 bases, J lost 6 bases, and 11 bases stayed unmatched. Per germline, CDR1 SGHDT and CDR2 YYEEEE. The CDR3 region is CASSYRLTSGIGNEQFF. The CDR3 nucleotides are TGTGCCAGCAGCTACCGATTGACTAGCGGGATCGGCAATGAGCAGTTCTTC.

V and J are TRBV2 and TRBJ2-1, with 15 nucleotides matching TRBD2. The CDR3 is made up of 15 amino acids. Trimming took 9 bases from V and 7 from J; bases not matched to a gene: 7. Germline CDR1 is SNHLY and CDR2 is FYNNEI. The CDR3 DNA follows: TGTGCCAGTGGACCGGGACTAGCGGGAGGTAATGAGCAGTTCTTC. Encoded protein: CASGPGLAGGNEQFF. Full variable domain (rest looked up from reference TRBV2 and TRBJ2-1): EPEVTQTPSHQVTQMGQEVILRCVPISNHLYFYWYRQILGQKVEFLVSFYNNEISEKSEIFDDQFSVERPDGSNFTLKIRSTKLEDSAMYFCASGPGLAGGNEQFFGPGTRLTVL.

This clonotype has a handful of counts. This chain uses TRBV27 with TRBJ1-1, with TRBD1 matching 7 bases. Germline CDR1 is MNHEY and CDR2 is SMNVEV (reference sequence). J lost 8 bases, V lost 3 bases, and 18 bases had no gene match. This CDR3 comprises 17 residues. The CDR3 here is CASSFRGGFGTAGEAFF. The CDR3 DNA follows: TGTGCCAGCAGTTTTCGGGGAGGTTTCGGGACAGCAGGAGAAGCTTTCTTT.

Regarding this clonotype: At one of its ends the junction is not consistent with the germline gene, which may arise from a read error. The chain carries TRBV7-2 and TRBJ2-7, with D unresolved. CDR1 is SGHTA and CDR2 is FQGNSA in the germline V gene. The CDR3 contains 12 residues. CDR3 nucleotide sequence: TGTGCCAGCAGCTTACAGTCCTGCGAGCAGTACTTC. Residues: CASSLQSCEQYF.

This clonotype was detected only a few times. The rearrangement uses TRBV30 and TRBJ2-7; D is undetermined. Trimming cost V 0 bases and J 3 bases, with 12 bases left between them. This CDR3 is 14 amino acids long. Per the germline V gene, CDR1 is GTSNPN and CDR2 is SVGIG (reference sequence). CDR3 region: CAWSVNSGVYEQYF. For the CDR3, the DNA is TGTGCCTGGAGTGTAAATTCTGGAGTCTACGAGCAGTACTTC.

This clonotype was counted only a few times. This chain links TRBV6-2 or TRBV6-3 with TRBJ1-1, with TRBD1 as a possible D gene (5 bases). Germline assignment: CDR1 MNHEY and CDR2 SVGEGT. V was trimmed by 0 bases and J by 6 bases, leaving 14 bases between them. The length of the CDR3 is 15 residues. The CDR3 region is CASSYSRTSEPEAFF. The CDR3 nucleotides are TGTGCCAGCAGTTACTCACGGACATCTGAGCCTGAAGCTTTCTTT.

V is TRBV7-9 and J is TRBJ2-1; 14 bases match TRBD2. The CDR3 runs to 17 residues. V lost 5 bases, J lost 3 bases, and 6 bases stayed unmatched. CDR1 and CDR2 from the germline V gene are SEHNR and FQNEAQ (reference sequence). CDR3 loop: CASSLGTSGRGYNEQFF. In DNA, the CDR3 is TGTGCCAGCAGCCTCGGGACTAGCGGGAGAGGCTACAATGAGCAGTTCTTC.

This clonotype has ten or more counts. This chain uses TRBV11-2 with TRBJ2-1; TRBD2 matches 7 bases. V lost 4 bases, J lost 0 bases, and 3 bases stayed unmatched. CDR3 length equals 15 residues. Germline lookup yields CDR1 SGHAT and CDR2 FQNNGV. The chain's CDR3 is CASSSAGSSYNEQFF. In DNA form, the CDR3 reads TGTGCCAGCAGCTCAGCGGGGAGCTCCTACAATGAGCAGTTCTTC.

On this clonotype: At one end, the junction sequence differs from germline, possibly due to a read error. V gene TRBV19 combines with J gene TRBJ2-5; a weak D match, TRBD2 (5 bases). The CDR3 runs to 16 residues. Germline CDR1 reads LNHDA; CDR2 reads SQIVND (reference sequence). CDR3 amino acids: CAGSIDLWTRQETQYF. The CDR3 DNA follows: TGTGCCGGTAGTATAGACCTTTGGACTCGCCAAGAGACCCAGTACTTC.

The chain carries TRBV29-1 and TRBJ2-7, with TRBD2 as a possible D gene (5 bases). This CDR3 spans 15 amino acids. V lost 3 bases, J lost 6 bases, and 21 bases lay in between. The germline V gene has CDR1 SQVTM and CDR2 ANQGSEA. The DNA for the CDR3 is TGCAGCGTTGATCAAGGAGGAGGCAGCTCTCCCGAGCAGTACTTC. It yields the protein CSVDQGGGSSPEQYF.

Only a few counts were recorded for this clonotype. The V call is TRBV18, the J call TRBJ2-5; D is uncertain. Germline CDR1 reads KGHSH; CDR2 reads LQKENI. Trimming pared 3 bases from V and 5 bases from J, leaving 19 bases between. The CDR3 runs 16 residues. The CDR3 here is CASSPFVAERRETQYF. As DNA, the CDR3 is TGTGCCAGCTCACCCTTCGTGGCGGAAAGGCGGGAGACCCAGTACTTC.

This clonotype was observed at least ten times. The J gene is TRBJ2-1, the V gene TRBV20-1, with D perhaps matching TRBD1 or TRBD2 (5 bases each). Trimming stripped 5 bases from V and 8 bases from J, with 19 bases between. The CDR3 spans 14 residues. The germline V gene encodes CDR1 DFQATT and CDR2 SNEGSKA (reference sequence). The CDR3 DNA is TGCAGTGCTCCTCCGGGACCGGAGCGAGATGAGCAGTTCTTC. It specifies CSAPPGPERDEQFF.

In this sample, this clonotype turned up many times. This chain connects TRBV6-1 to TRBJ2-3; TRBD1 aligns across 7 bases. Germline assignment: CDR1 MNHNS and CDR2 SASEGT. The CDR3 is 14 residues long. V was pared by 6 bases and J by 1 base, with 4 bases of the junction left unmatched. The CDR3 region is CASRDGQGTDTQYF. CDR3 DNA: TGTGCCAGCAGGGATGGACAGGGCACAGATACGCAGTATTTT.

V gene TRBV5-5 combines with J gene TRBJ2-2; 7 bases match TRBD1. V was pared by 3 bases and J by 6 bases, with 11 bases of the junction left unmatched. This CDR3 comprises 16 residues. Germline V lookup: CDR1 SGHKS, CDR2 YYEKEE (reference sequence). CDR3 sequence reads: CASSYTGVGFAGELFF. For the CDR3, the DNA is TGTGCCAGCAGCTACACAGGGGTTGGGTTCGCCGGGGAGCTGTTTTTT.

This clonotype was recorded at least ten times. The chain carries TRBV9 and TRBJ2-1; perhaps TRBD2 as D (7 bases). V was clipped by 3 bases and J by 5 bases, with 15 bases between them. The CDR3 totals 15 residues. Germline CDR1 SGDLS, CDR2 YYNGEE. The CDR3 region is CASSGAAGANNEQFF. The CDR3 DNA sequence: TGTGCCAGCAGCGGAGCCGCGGGGGCCAACAATGAGCAGTTCTTC.

This clonotype was picked up a small number of times. V usage is TRBV15 and J usage is TRBJ2-1; TRBD2 is a possible D gene (5 bases). Per germline, CDR1 LNHNV and CDR2 YYDKDF (reference sequence). Trimming took 5 bases from V and 0 from J, leaving 11 bases between them. The CDR3 consists of 15 residues. In nucleotides, the CDR3 is TGTGCCACCAGCCTCCGGAGGAGCTCCTACAATGAGCAGTTCTTC. Amino acid sequence: CATSLRRSSYNEQFF.

In this sample, this clonotype turned up many times. V usage is TRBV6-1 and J usage is TRBJ1-1; D ambiguous. With 11 bases removed from V and 3 bases from J, the gap between germline ends came to 10 bases. This CDR3 contains 11 residues. The germline CDR1 and CDR2 sequences are MNHNS and SASEGT. The CDR3 DNA reads as TGTGCCTCCTCCGGGTACACTGAAGCTTTCTTT. Translating gives CASSGYTEAFF.

This clonotype has more than one count but fewer than ten. The V and J genes are TRBV20-1 and TRBJ1-3; no clear D. Germline assignment: CDR1 DFQATT and CDR2 SNEGSKA (reference sequence). V lost 7 bases to trimming and J lost 4 bases, with 8 bases between them. The CDR3 covers 11 residues. DNA for the CDR3: TGCAGTGGAAGGTCGGGAAACACCATATATTTT. It codes for CSGRSGNTIYF.

This clonotype was counted a few times. The chain is built from TRBV15 and TRBJ2-4; unclear D gene. V lost 0 bases, J lost 1 base, and 19 bases lay in between. CDR3 length: 19 amino acids. Per germline, CDR1 LNHNV and CDR2 YYDKDF (reference sequence). CDR3 amino acids: CATSRDSETGRGAKNIQYF. The CDR3 DNA sequence: TGTGCCACCAGCAGAGATAGTGAGACCGGGCGAGGTGCCAAAAACATTCAGTACTTC.